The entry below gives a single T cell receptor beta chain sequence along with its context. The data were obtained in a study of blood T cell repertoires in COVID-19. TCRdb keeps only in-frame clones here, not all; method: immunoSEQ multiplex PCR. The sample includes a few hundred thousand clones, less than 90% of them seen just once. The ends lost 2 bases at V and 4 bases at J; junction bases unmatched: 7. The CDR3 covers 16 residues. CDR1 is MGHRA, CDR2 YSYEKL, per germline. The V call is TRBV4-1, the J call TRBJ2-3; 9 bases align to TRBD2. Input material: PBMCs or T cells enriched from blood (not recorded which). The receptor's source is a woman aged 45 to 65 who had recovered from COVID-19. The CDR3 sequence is CASSQLLAGRADTQYF. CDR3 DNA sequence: TGCGCCAGCAGCCAATTACTAGCGGGTAGGGCAGATACGCAGTATTTT.